This T cell receptor beta chain was documented in a study of radiotherapy plus CTLA-4 blockade in lung cancer. TCRdb's copy holds only in-frame clones and misses some; the assay was immunoSEQ multiplex PCR. The table includes approximately 78,000 clones, 78% detected once. CDR1 is SGHDT, CDR2 YYEEEE, per germline. The CDR3 runs 16 residues. J was trimmed by 1 base and V by 6 bases; bases with no gene match: 12. The chain joins TRBV5-6 to TRBJ1-1, with 7 bases matching TRBD1. The sample in question was peripheral blood, obtained from a patient treated with radiotherapy plus ipilimumab. The TCR comes from a human donor with non-small cell lung cancer who had a complete response to radiotherapy plus ipilimumab. The CDR3 here is CASNPSTGTANTEAFF. The CDR3 DNA sequence: TGTGCCAGCAATCCCTCTACCGGGACAGCGAACACTGAAGCTTTCTTT.